Following are 17 T cell receptor beta chains from one sample sequenced in a study of control samples from healthy donors and cancer patients. The table came from immunoSEQ multiplex PCR; TCRdb's copy has only in-frame clones and leaves some out. The data show about 49,000 clones, 65% to 90% seen once. Sequenced: PBMCs. The receptors stem from a woman in her forties or fifties with lung cancer.

The J gene is TRBJ1-6, the V gene TRBV7-2; no clear D gene. Germline assignment: CDR1 SGHTA and CDR2 FQGNSA. The CDR3 is 14 residues long. V lost 5 bases and J 4 bases, leaving 9 bases between the germline ends. This CDR3 is CASSLRKYNSPLHF. In nucleotides, the CDR3 is TGTGCCAGCAGCCTCCGGAAGTATAATTCACCCCTCCACTTT. The full variable domain, rest sourced from reference TRBV7-2 and TRBJ1-6, is GAGVSQSPSNKVTEKGKDVELRCDPISGHTALYWYRQSLGQGLEFLIYFQGNSAPDKSGLPSDRFSAERTGGSVSTLTIQRTQQEDSAVYLCASSLRKYNSPLHFGNGTRLTVT.

The chain links TRBV7-2 to TRBJ2-1, with unresolved D. CDR3 length: 13 residues. Germline CDR1 is SGHTA and CDR2 is FQGNSA. The V end was cut by 1 base, the J end by 8 bases, with 9 bases between. CDR3 in amino acids: CASSLGPPYEQFF. As DNA, the CDR3 is TGTGCCAGCAGCTTAGGCCCCCCGTATGAGCAGTTCTTC.

The chain uses TRBV6-2 or TRBV6-3 and TRBJ2-1; D call uncertain. Germline loops: CDR1 MNHEY, CDR2 SVGEGT. Trimming stripped 6 bases from V and 4 bases from J, with 13 bases between. This CDR3 has 14 amino acids. The CDR3 nucleotides are TGTGCCAGCAGCCGCTATGATGGGTACAATGAGCAGTTCTTC. It yields the protein CASSRYDGYNEQFF.

For the CDR3, the DNA is TGTGCCAGCAGTTTTCTAGCGGTTATCTACAATGAGCAGTTCTTC. It translates to CASSFLAVIYNEQFF. The chain couples TRBV27 to TRBJ2-1, with 7 positions matching TRBD2. This CDR3 spans 15 amino acids. Germline CDR1 is MNHEY and CDR2 is SMNVEV (reference sequence). Trimming cost V 3 bases and J 3 bases; bases outside gene matches: 5.

The chain recombines TRBV5-1 with TRBJ2-3, with D tentatively TRBD2 (6 bases). The length of the CDR3 is 14 residues. V lost 4 bases and J lost 8, with 17 bases in between. In germline, CDR1 is SGHRS, CDR2 YFSETQ. CDR3 in amino acids: CASSEYLGEVTQYF. In DNA form, the CDR3 reads TGCGCCAGCAGCGAATACCTGGGGGAGGTTACGCAGTATTTT.

The chain employs TRBV4-2 and TRBJ1-1; D call uncertain. The CDR3 sequence is 15 residues long. In germline, CDR1 is LGHNA, CDR2 YNFKEQ. V shed 0 bases and J shed 0 bases, with 8 bases lying between them. Here the CDR3 DNA reads TGTGCCAGCAGCCAAGAACTTCGCTTGAACACTGAAGCTTTCTTT. It encodes CASSQELRLNTEAFF.

This chain uses TRBV2 with TRBJ1-2, with 9 bases identical to TRBD1. With 6 bases clipped from V and 4 bases from J, the junction kept 0 bases outside the gene matches. CDR3 size: 12 residues. Germline CDR1 SNHLY, CDR2 FYNNEI. The CDR3 protein is CASRDRGYGYTF. CDR3 nucleotides: TGTGCCAGCAGGGACAGGGGCTATGGCTACACCTTC.

The chain employs TRBV11-2 and TRBJ2-2, with 8 bases matching TRBD1. This CDR3 contains 16 residues. J gave up 6 bases and V 4 bases, and 10 bases lay outside the gene matches. Germline values: CDR1 SGHAT, CDR2 FQNNGV. The CDR3 bases are TGTGCCAGCAGCTACAGGGGGGCGGTGATCGCCGGGGAGCTGTTTTTT. It codes for CASSYRGAVIAGELFF. Complete variable domain (other parts from reference TRBV11-2 and TRBJ2-2): EAGVAQSPRYKIIEKRQSVAFWCNPISGHATLYWYQQILGQGPKLLIQFQNNGVVDDSQLPKDRFSAERLKGVDSTLKIQPAKLEDSAVYLCASSYRGAVIAGELFFGEGSRLTVL.

V gene TRBV7-3 combines with J gene TRBJ1-2, with 7 bases matching TRBD1. Germline V lookup: CDR1 SGHTA, CDR2 FQGTGA. This CDR3 has 14 residues. V lost 5 bases and J lost 4; bases outside the gene matches: 7. The CDR3: CASSLTGDGYGYTF. CDR3 in DNA: TGTGCCAGCAGCCTCACAGGGGACGGCTATGGCTACACCTTC.

The chain has TRBV2 and TRBJ2-1, with 9 bases fitting TRBD2. CDR1 is SNHLY, CDR2 FYNNEI, per germline. This CDR3 contains 14 residues. Losses at the gene ends were 4 bases for V and 5 bases for J; bases not matched to a gene: 3. Here the CDR3 reads CASSGLAGDNEQFF. The CDR3, as DNA: TGTGCCAGCAGTGGATTAGCGGGGGACAATGAGCAGTTCTTC.

The CDR3 loop reads CASSIVVAGGSETQYF. The CDR3 nucleotides read TGTGCCAGTAGTATAGTAGTAGCGGGGGGTTCAGAGACCCAGTACTTC. J is TRBJ2-5 and V is TRBV19; 10 nucleotides align to TRBD2. After removal of 1 base from V and 4 bases from J, the junction contained 6 bases not matched to a gene. Per germline, CDR1 LNHDA and CDR2 SQIVND (reference sequence). CDR3 length: 16 amino acids. Combining the CDR3 with reference TRBV19 and TRBJ2-5 gives the whole variable domain DGGITQSPKYLFRKEGQNVTLSCEQNLNHDAMYWYRQDPGQGLRLIYYSQIVNDFQKGDIAEGYSVSREKKESFPLTVTSAQKNPTAFYLCASSIVVAGGSETQYFGPGTRLLVL.

This chain joins TRBV28 and TRBJ1-1; D remains ambiguous. Trimming removed 3 bases from V and 1 base from J, with 9 bases in between. The CDR3 runs to 14 residues. Per the germline V gene, CDR1 is MDHEN and CDR2 is SYDVKM. The CDR3 bases are TGTGCCAGCAGTTTTCAGCTAGGGAACACTGAAGCTTTCTTT. Amino acid sequence: CASSFQLGNTEAFF.

V gene TRBV30 combines with J gene TRBJ1-6; TRBD1 aligns across 9 bases. The CDR3 extends over 15 amino acids. CDR1 and CDR2 from the germline V gene are GTSNPN and SVGIG (reference sequence). V was clipped by 2 bases and J by 8 bases; unmatched bases: 7. The CDR3 DNA reads TGTGCCTGGAGTCTAGAGGGACAGGGATATTCACCCCTCCACTTT. This sequence encodes CAWSLEGQGYSPLHF.

This chain joins TRBV4-2 and TRBJ1-3; 8 bases align to TRBD1. The junction had 5 bases not matched to a gene; V was cut back by 1 base and J by 3 bases. This CDR3 spans 16 amino acids. CDR1 LGHNA and CDR2 YNFKEQ come from the germline V gene. The CDR3 DNA reads as TGTGCCAGCAGCCAAGGGGTCGACAGGGGTGGAAACACCATATATTTT. Protein product: CASSQGVDRGGNTIYF.

This rearrangement joins TRBV29-1 to TRBJ1-1, with unresolved D. CDR1 and CDR2 (germline): SQVTM, ANQGSEA. The CDR3 totals 11 residues. The ends were cut back, 5 bases at V and 9 bases at J, with 13 bases in the middle. The CDR3 DNA follows: TGCAGCGTTAGCAGTACCCAAAAAGCTTTCTTT. This codes for CSVSSTQKAFF.

The chain couples TRBV18 to TRBJ2-7; D gene uncertain. Germline loops: CDR1 KGHSH, CDR2 LQKENI. V was clipped by 1 base and J by 0 bases, with 13 bases between them. This CDR3 is built from 16 residues. The CDR3 loop is CASSPLPSVSSYEQYF. In DNA, the CDR3 is TGTGCCAGCTCACCACTCCCCAGCGTAAGCTCCTACGAGCAGTACTTC.

This chain uses TRBV28 with TRBJ1-2; unclear D gene. V lost 2 bases and J 2 bases, leaving 6 bases between the germline ends. The CDR3 has 13 amino acids. Per the germline V gene, CDR1 is MDHEN and CDR2 is SYDVKM. The CDR3 DNA follows: TGTGCCAGCAGTTTACCCGAGAACTATGGCTACACCTTC. Translation: CASSLPENYGYTF.